The source of this TCR beta chain is a study of blood T cell repertoires in COVID-19. Overall study: T cells, B-cell-depleted T cells, or PBMCs supplied cDNA or gDNA.

Germline CDR1 reads SEHNR; CDR2 reads FQNEAQ (reference sequence). Between the trimmed V and J ends, which lost 5 bases and 5 bases, there was a span of 12 bases. The CDR3 has 13 residues. The assay was immunoSEQ multiplex PCR, and TCRdb's table has in-frame clones only and misses some. Among about 130,000 clones listed, about nine tenths were seen once. Sequences were obtained from peripheral blood. The rearrangement links TRBV7-9 to TRBJ1-1; unclear D gene. This TCR was sampled from a man aged 45-65 years with active COVID-19. This CDR3 is CASSQNTGTEAFF. The CDR3 DNA reads as TGTGCCAGCAGCCAAAATACGGGGACTGAAGCTTTCTTT.